This T cell receptor (beta chain) was identified during a study of cytomegalovirus exposure and HLA in healthy donors. Whole-study findings and limits: Rare sequences made up most TCRs, while some public TCRs were found in many donors. Excluded were some V segments that proved indistinguishable, including TRBV6-2 and TRBV6-3.

This CDR3 region has 15 residues. Looked up from germline, CDR1 is MNHNY and CDR2 is SVGAGI (reference sequence). V was pared by 4 bases and J by 3 bases, with 13 bases between. On this clone itself: Its antigen remains unknown.

Amplification used 60 Vbeta primers and 13 Jbeta primers. TCRdb's table, derived via immunoSEQ multiplex PCR, lists solely in-frame clones and lacks some. The sample records 150,000 or so clones, over 75% being singletons. The J gene is TRBJ1-5, the V gene TRBV6-6; tentatively, D is TRBD1 (5 bases). This receptor was taken from a woman aged 50 to 60 in good health and CMV-seropositive. Material for sequencing was PBMCs. The CDR3 loop reads CASSLQQVTNQPQHF. In nucleotides, the CDR3 is TGTGCCAGCAGTTTACAACAGGTTACCAATCAGCCCCAGCATTTT.